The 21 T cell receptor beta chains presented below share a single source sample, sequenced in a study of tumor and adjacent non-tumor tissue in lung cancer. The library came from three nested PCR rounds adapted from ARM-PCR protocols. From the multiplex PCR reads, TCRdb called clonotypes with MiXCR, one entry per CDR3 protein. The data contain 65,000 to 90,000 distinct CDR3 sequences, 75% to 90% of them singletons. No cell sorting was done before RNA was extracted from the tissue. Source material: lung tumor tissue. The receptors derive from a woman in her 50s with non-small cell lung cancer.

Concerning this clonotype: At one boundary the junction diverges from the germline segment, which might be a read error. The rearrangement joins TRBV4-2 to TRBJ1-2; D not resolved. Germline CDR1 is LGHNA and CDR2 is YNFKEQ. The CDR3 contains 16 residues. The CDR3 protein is CASSQDLSTGNYGYSF. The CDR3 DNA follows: TGTGCCAGCAGCCAAGATCTCTCAACGGGGAACTATGGCTACAGCTTC.

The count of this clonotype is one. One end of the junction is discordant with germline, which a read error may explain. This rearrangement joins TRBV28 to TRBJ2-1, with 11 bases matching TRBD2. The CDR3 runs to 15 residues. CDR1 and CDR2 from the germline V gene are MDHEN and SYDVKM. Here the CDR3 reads CASSIGTSGYNEQFF. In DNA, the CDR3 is TGTGCCAGCAGTATAGGGACTAGCGGCTACAATGAGCAATTCTTC.

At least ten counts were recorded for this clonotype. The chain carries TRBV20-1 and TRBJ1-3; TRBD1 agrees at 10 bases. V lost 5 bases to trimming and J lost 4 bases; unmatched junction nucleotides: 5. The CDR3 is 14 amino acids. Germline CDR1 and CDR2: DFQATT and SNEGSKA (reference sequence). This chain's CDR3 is CSAPGQGEGNTIYF. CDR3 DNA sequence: TGCAGTGCTCCCGGACAGGGGGAGGGAAACACCATATATTTT.

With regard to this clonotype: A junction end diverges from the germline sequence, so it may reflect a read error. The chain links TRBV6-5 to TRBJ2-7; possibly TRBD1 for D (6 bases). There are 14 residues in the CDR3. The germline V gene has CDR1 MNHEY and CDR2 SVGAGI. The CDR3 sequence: CASSPARQAYEQYF. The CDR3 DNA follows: TGTGCCAGCAGCCCTGCCCGACAGGCCTACGAACAGTACTTC.

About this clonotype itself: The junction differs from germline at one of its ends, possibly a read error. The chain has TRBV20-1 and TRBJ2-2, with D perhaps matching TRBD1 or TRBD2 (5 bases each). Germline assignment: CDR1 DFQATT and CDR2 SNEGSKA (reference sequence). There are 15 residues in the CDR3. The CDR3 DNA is TGCAGTCCTAGAGGGGTGGGGAGAGACACCGGGGAGCTGTTTTTT. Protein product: CSPRGVGRDTGELFF.

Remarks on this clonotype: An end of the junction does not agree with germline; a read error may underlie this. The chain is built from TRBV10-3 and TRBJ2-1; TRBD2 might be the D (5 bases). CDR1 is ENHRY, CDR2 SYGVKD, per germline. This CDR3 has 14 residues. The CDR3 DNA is TGTGCCACCCCATCCGGGAACACCTACAAAGAGCAGTTCTTC. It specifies CATPSGNTYKEQFF.

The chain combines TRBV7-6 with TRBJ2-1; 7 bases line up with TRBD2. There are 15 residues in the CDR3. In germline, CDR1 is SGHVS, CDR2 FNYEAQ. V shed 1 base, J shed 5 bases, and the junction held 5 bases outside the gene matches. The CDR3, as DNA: TGTGCCAGCAGCTTAGGAGGACTAGGGAACAATGAGCAGTTCTTC. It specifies CASSLGGLGNNEQFF.

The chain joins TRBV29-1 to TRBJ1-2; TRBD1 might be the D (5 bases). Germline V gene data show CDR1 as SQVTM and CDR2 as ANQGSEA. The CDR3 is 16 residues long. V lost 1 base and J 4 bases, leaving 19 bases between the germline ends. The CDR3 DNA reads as TGCAGCGTTGAAGGTTTGGACATGGGGGACCTCTATGGCTACACCTTC. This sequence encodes CSVEGLDMGDLYGYTF.

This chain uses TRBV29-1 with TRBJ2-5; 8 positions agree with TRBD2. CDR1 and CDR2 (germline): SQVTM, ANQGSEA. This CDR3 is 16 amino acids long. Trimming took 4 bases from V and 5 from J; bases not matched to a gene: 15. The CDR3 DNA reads TGCAGCGTTGCCGGGGGGAGCGGGAGAGTTAGGGAGACCCAGTACTTC. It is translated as CSVAGGSGRVRETQYF.

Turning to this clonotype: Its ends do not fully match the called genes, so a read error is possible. In DNA, the CDR3 is TGTGCCTGCAGCCAAGACGGGCACCGAACGGGTGCTAACACAGATACGCAGTATTTT. Translating gives CACSQDGHRTGANTDTQYF. V and J are TRBV14 and TRBJ2-3; no reliable D call. The CDR3 covers 19 residues. CDR1 and CDR2 (germline): SGHDN, FVKESK.

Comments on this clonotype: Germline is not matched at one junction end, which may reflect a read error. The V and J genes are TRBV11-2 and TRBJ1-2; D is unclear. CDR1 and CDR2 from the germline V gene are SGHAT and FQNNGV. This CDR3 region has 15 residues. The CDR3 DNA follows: TGTGCCAACAGCCTCGGACCCGTTCTTAACTATGGCTACACCTTC. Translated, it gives CANSLGPVLNYGYTF.

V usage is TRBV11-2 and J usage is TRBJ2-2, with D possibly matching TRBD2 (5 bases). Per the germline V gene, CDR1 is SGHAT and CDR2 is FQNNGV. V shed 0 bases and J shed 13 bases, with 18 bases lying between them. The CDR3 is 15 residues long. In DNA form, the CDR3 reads TGTGCCAGCAGCTTAGAGGTGGCAACCATGAGGGTGCTGTTTTTT. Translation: CASSLEVATMRVLFF.

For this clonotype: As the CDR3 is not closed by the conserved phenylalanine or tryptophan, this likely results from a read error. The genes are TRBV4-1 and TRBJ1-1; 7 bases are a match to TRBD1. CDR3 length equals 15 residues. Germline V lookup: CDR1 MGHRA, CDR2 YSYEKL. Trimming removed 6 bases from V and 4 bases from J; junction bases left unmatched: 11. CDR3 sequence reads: CASSWRWDSGTEAFL. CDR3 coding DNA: TGCGCCAGCAGTTGGCGGTGGGACAGCGGCACTGAAGCTTTCCTT.

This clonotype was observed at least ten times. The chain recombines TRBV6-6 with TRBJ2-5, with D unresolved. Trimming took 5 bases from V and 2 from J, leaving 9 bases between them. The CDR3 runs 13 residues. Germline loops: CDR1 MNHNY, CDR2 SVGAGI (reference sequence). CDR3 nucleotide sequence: TGTGCCAGCAGTACCCCAGCACAAGAGACCCAGTACTTC. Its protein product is CASSTPAQETQYF.

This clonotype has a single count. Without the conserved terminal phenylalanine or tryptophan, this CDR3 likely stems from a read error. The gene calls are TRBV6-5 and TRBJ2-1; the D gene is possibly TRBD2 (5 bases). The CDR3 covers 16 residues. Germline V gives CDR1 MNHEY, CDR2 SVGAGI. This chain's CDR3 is CASSYARLAINNEQFL. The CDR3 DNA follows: TGTGCCAGTAGTTACGCCCGATTAGCGATTAACAATGAGCAGTTCTTA.

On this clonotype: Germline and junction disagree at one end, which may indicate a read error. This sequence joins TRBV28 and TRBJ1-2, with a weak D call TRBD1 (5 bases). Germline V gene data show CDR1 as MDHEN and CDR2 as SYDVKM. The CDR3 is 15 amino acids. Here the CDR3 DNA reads TGTGCCAGCAGTTCGAAGAGGGACGGTAGCTATGGCTACACTTTC. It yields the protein CASSSKRDGSYGYTF.

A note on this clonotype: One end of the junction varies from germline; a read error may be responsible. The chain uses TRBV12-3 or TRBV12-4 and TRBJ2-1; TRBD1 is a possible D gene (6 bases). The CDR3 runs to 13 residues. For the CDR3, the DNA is TGTGTCAGCAATTTTCAGGGGAGCAATGAGCATTTCTTC. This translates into CVSNFQGSNEHFF.

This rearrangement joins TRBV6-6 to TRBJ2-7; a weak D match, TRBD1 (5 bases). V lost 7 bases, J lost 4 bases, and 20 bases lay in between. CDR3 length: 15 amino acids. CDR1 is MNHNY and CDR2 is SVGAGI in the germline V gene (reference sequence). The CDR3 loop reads CASTYAMTDLYEQYF. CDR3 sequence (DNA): TGTGCCAGCACCTACGCCATGACAGACCTGTACGAGCAGTACTTC.

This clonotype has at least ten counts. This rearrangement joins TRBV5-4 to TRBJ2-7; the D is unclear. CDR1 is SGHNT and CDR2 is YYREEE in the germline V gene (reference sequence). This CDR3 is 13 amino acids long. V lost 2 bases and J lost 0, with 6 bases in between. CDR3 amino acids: CASSFSSSYEQYF. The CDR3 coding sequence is TGTGCCAGCAGCTTCTCGAGCTCCTACGAGCAGTACTTC.

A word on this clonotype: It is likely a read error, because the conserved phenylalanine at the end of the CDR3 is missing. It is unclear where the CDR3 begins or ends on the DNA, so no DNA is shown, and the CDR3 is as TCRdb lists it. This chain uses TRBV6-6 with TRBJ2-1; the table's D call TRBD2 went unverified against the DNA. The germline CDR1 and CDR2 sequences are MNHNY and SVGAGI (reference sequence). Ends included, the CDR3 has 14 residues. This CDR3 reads CPSSYGGPRDEQIL.

CDR3 sequence reads: CASSYMTVEDSPLHF. CDR3 sequence (DNA): TGTGCCAGCAGTTACATGACAGTAGAGGACTCACCCCTCCACTTT. V and J are TRBV6-5 and TRBJ1-6, with D tentatively TRBD1 (5 bases). The V gene lost 2 bases and the J gene lost 10 bases, with 15 bases spanning the gap. The CDR3 consists of 15 residues. Germline V gives CDR1 MNHEY, CDR2 SVGAGI.